Described below is a single T cell receptor beta chain sequence and its context. The target antigen is unknown. V shed 1 base, J shed 3 bases, and the junction held 4 bases outside the gene matches. This CDR3 is 15 amino acids long. Germline CDR1 SQVTM, CDR2 ANQGSEA. The data originate from a study of response to subunit inactivated influenza vaccine. Study conclusions and caveats: The authors offered the suggestion that each seasonal influenza vaccination recruits few new T cells.

TCRdb independently ran MiXCR on the RT-PCR reads; one entry per CDR3 protein. Of around 250,000 distinct CDR3 sequences in the sample, over 9% are singletons; the top ten hold about 8%. This sequence originates from a man in his fifties who received an inactivated influenza vaccine. This chain uses TRBV29-1 with TRBJ1-3; TRBD1 agrees at 9 bases. The sequences come from non-naive T cells sorted from PBMCs, collected 14 to 15 days before vaccination. In nucleotides, the CDR3 is TGCAGCGTTGAAGGGGACAGGGAAGATGGAAACACCATATATTTT. It encodes CSVEGDREDGNTIYF.